This entry lists 28 T cell receptor beta chains sequenced from one sample in a study of blood T cell repertoires in COVID-19. The assay was immunoSEQ multiplex PCR, and TCRdb's table has in-frame clones only and misses some. The sample has about 150,000 clones, 70% to 90% seen once; the top ten hold about 2.5%. Sequencing used peripheral blood. Source of these receptors: a woman aged 70-85 years with acute or convalescent COVID-19.

This chain connects TRBV2 to TRBJ1-2, with D possibly TRBD1 on 5 matching bases. The CDR3 is 15 amino acids. The germline V and J ends were trimmed by 5 bases and 4 bases, with 17 bases remaining between them. The germline V gene encodes CDR1 SNHLY and CDR2 FYNNEI. CDR3 protein: CASSLIMQGPYGYTF. The CDR3, as DNA: TGTGCCAGCAGTCTAATTATGCAGGGTCCCTATGGCTACACCTTC.

The gene calls are TRBV5-1 and TRBJ1-6, with D perhaps TRBD1 (5 bases). Germline V gene sequence: CDR1 SGHRS, CDR2 YFSETQ. The CDR3 has 16 residues. Trimming shortened V by 4 bases and J by 7 bases, and 18 bases separated the two germline ends. Here the CDR3 reads CASSLDAGPGNSPLHF. In DNA form, the CDR3 reads TGCGCCAGCAGCCTGGATGCGGGGCCGGGGAATTCACCCCTCCACTTT.

This sequence joins TRBV25-1 and TRBJ1-3, with D possibly matching TRBD1 (6 bases). With 4 bases removed from V and 6 bases from J, the gap between germline ends came to 10 bases. The CDR3 spans 13 residues. Germline CDR1 MGHDK, CDR2 SYGVNS. As DNA, the CDR3 is TGTGCCAGCAGTGTTACAGGGACAAACACCATATATTTT. The encoded protein is CASSVTGTNTIYF.

J is TRBJ1-5 and V is TRBV3-1 (or the pseudogene TRBV3-2), with 10 nucleotides matching TRBD1. Unmatched junction bases numbered 7, after V lost 4 bases and J lost 4 bases. The CDR3 loop spans 16 amino acids. The germline V gene encodes CDR1 LGHDT and CDR2 YNNKEL (reference sequence). Written as DNA, the CDR3 is TGTGCCAGCAGCCGAGGGGGGACAGGGGTAAATCAGCCCCAGCATTTT. Its translation: CASSRGGTGVNQPQHF.

The J gene is TRBJ2-3, the V gene TRBV19; 12 nucleotides line up with TRBD2. V was clipped by 5 bases and J by 2 bases; unmatched bases: 8. This CDR3 has 17 amino acids. Per germline, CDR1 LNHDA and CDR2 SQIVND (reference sequence). The CDR3 protein is CASSSGLAGPTTDTQYF. The CDR3 DNA sequence: TGTGCCAGTAGTTCCGGACTAGCGGGACCAACCACAGATACGCAGTATTTT.

In its sample, this clone was seen once. J is TRBJ1-1 and V is TRBV5-1; tentative D call: TRBD1 (5 bases). V lost 4 bases and J lost 0, with 13 bases in between. The CDR3 has 15 residues. The germline CDR1 and CDR2 sequences are SGHRS and YFSETQ. In DNA form, the CDR3 reads TGCGCCAGCAGCGGCGGGACGGCTATGAACACTGAAGCTTTCTTT. Its protein is CASSGGTAMNTEAFF.

The chain carries TRBV27 and TRBJ2-5, with 8 bases identical to TRBD1. J lost 5 bases, V lost 4 bases, and 15 bases had no gene match. This CDR3 has 17 residues. CDR1 and CDR2 from the germline V gene are MNHEY and SMNVEV (reference sequence). CDR3 in amino acids: CASSSLGQGAIRETQYF. The CDR3 coding sequence is TGTGCCAGCAGTTCCCTGGGGCAGGGGGCCATTAGGGAGACCCAGTACTTC.

The CDR3 here is CAWSVQAGANSPLHF. The CDR3 nucleotides read TGTGCCTGGAGTGTACAGGCAGGCGCTAATTCACCCCTCCACTTT. The genes are TRBV30 and TRBJ1-6, with D possibly TRBD1 on 5 matching bases. The germline V gene encodes CDR1 GTSNPN and CDR2 SVGIG (reference sequence). The CDR3 is 15 amino acids. V was shortened by 0 bases and J by 6 bases, with 12 bases between the two germline ends.

This clone was detected only a few times. This chain links TRBV30 with TRBJ1-1; D is uncertain. Trimming removed 4 bases from V and 8 bases from J, with 11 bases in between. Looked up from germline, CDR1 is GTSNPN and CDR2 is SVGIG (reference sequence). This CDR3 has 11 residues. The CDR3 DNA is TGTGCCTGGAACTCCCCGGGAGAAGCTTTCTTT. Translating it yields CAWNSPGEAFF.

The chain joins TRBV27 to TRBJ1-2, with 10 bases matching TRBD1. Germline trimming cut 1 base from V and 5 bases from J; bases unmatched to any gene: 10. Per the germline V gene, CDR1 is MNHEY and CDR2 is SMNVEV (reference sequence). This CDR3 contains 17 residues. The CDR3 is CASSLYGTGVSYYGYTF. CDR3 coding DNA: TGTGCCAGCAGTTTATATGGGACAGGGGTCTCGTATTATGGCTACACCTTC.

This clone was seen a single time. The V call is TRBV5-1, the J call TRBJ1-2; D gene unclear. V lost 4 bases to trimming and J lost 2 bases, with 15 bases between them. Germline V gene lookup returns CDR1 SGHRS and CDR2 YFSETQ. The CDR3 extends over 15 amino acids. The CDR3 reads CASSLGGGENYGYTF. In DNA, the CDR3 is TGCGCCAGCAGCCTAGGCGGTGGGGAGAACTATGGCTACACCTTC.

The rearrangement joins TRBV18 to TRBJ2-1; 8 nucleotides line up with TRBD1. The CDR3 loop spans 13 amino acids. Per the germline V gene, CDR1 is KGHSH and CDR2 is LQKENI. V was pared by 3 bases and J by 6 bases, with 1 base of the junction left unmatched. CDR3 coding DNA: TGTGCCAGCTCACCTACAGGGGGCAATGAGCAGTTCTTC. It codes for CASSPTGGNEQFF.

The chain couples TRBV10-1 to TRBJ1-1; no reliable D call. Trimming shortened V by 3 bases and J by 5 bases, and 7 bases separated the two germline ends. Per the germline V gene, CDR1 is WNHNN and CDR2 is SYGVQD (reference sequence). CDR3 length: 12 amino acids. The CDR3 region is CASSDQATEAFF. The CDR3 coding sequence is TGCGCCAGCAGTGACCAGGCTACTGAAGCTTTCTTT.

The chain employs TRBV5-1 and TRBJ1-6, with TRBD1 matching over 7 bases. Losses at the gene ends were 4 bases for V and 7 bases for J; bases not matched to a gene: 8. This CDR3 spans 15 amino acids. Looked up from germline, CDR1 is SGHRS and CDR2 is YFSETQ. CDR3 in amino acids: CASSIPTGRNSPLHF. In nucleotides, the CDR3 is TGCGCCAGCAGCATACCGACAGGGCGGAATTCACCCCTCCACTTT.

The chain joins TRBV6-2 or TRBV6-3 to TRBJ1-6; D not certain. Germline CDR1 and CDR2: MNHEY and SVGEGT. This CDR3 spans 15 amino acids. V lost 4 bases and J 6 bases, leaving 13 bases between the germline ends. The CDR3 DNA reads as TGTGCCAGCAGTTTCCTCTCGGGTTCTAATTCACCCCTCCACTTT. It codes for CASSFLSGSNSPLHF.

CDR3 amino acids: CASKAGANYNEQFF. CDR3 DNA sequence: TGTGCCAGCAAGGCGGGGGCCAACTACAATGAGCAGTTCTTC. V and J are TRBV27 and TRBJ2-1, with a weak D call TRBD2 (7 bases). The CDR3 covers 14 residues. Germline CDR1 is MNHEY and CDR2 is SMNVEV (reference sequence). Deletions cut 7 bases from V and 3 bases from J, with 13 bases between.

For the CDR3, the DNA is TGTGCCAGCAGCTTTAGCGGGACAGTTAAGTCCAATTCACCCCTCCACTTT. Translated, it gives CASSFSGTVKSNSPLHF. The V and J genes are TRBV11-2 and TRBJ1-6; 7 nucleotides line up with TRBD1. CDR3 length: 17 amino acids. The V gene end was trimmed by 3 bases and the J gene end by 7 bases; junction bases not matched to a gene: 12. Germline CDR1 and CDR2: SGHAT and FQNNGV.

This chain links TRBV19 with TRBJ1-4; no reliable D call. Trimming shortened V by 2 bases and J by 0 bases, and 10 bases separated the two germline ends. The CDR3 contains 16 residues. The V gene's germline CDR1 is LNHDA and CDR2 SQIVND (reference sequence). CDR3 amino acids: CASSISTGATNEKLFF. The CDR3, as DNA: TGTGCCAGTAGTATATCGACGGGTGCAACTAATGAAAAACTGTTTTTT.

V usage is TRBV30 and J usage is TRBJ2-7, with 10 bases identical to TRBD1. CDR3 length: 14 amino acids. Per germline, CDR1 GTSNPN and CDR2 SVGIG (reference sequence). V trimming: 5 bases; J trimming: 1 base; junction bases outside the gene matches: 5. The CDR3 region is CAWSPGQGSYEQYF. In DNA, the CDR3 is TGTGCCTGGTCCCCGGGACAGGGGTCCTACGAGCAGTACTTC. The variable domain in full, with the rest retrieved from reference TRBV30 and TRBJ2-7, is SQTIHQWPATLVQPVGSPLSLECTVEGTSNPNLYWYRQAAGRGLQLLFYSVGIGQISSEVPQNLSASRPQDRQFILSSKKLLLSDSGFYLCAWSPGQGSYEQYFGPGTRLTVT.

This clone was observed a handful of times. Distinct nucleotide sequences in the sample also encode this CDR3. The rearrangement uses TRBV28 and TRBJ1-1; no reliable D call. Germline V gene sequence: CDR1 MDHEN, CDR2 SYDVKM. The CDR3 length is 11 residues. Trimming stripped 5 bases from V and 5 bases from J, with 6 bases between. The CDR3 bases are TGTGCCAGCAGTCTTCGGACTGAAGCTTTCTTT. As protein: CASSLRTEAFF.

This clone has a single count. This chain joins TRBV5-1 and TRBJ1-1; perhaps TRBD1 as D (5 bases). Germline V gives CDR1 SGHRS, CDR2 YFSETQ. Trimming took 1 base from V and 4 from J, leaving 14 bases between them. This CDR3 spans 15 amino acids. The CDR3 sequence is CASSLSAGRGTEAFF. Here the CDR3 DNA reads TGCGCCAGCAGCTTGTCCGCAGGGAGGGGCACTGAAGCTTTCTTT.

This sequence joins TRBV30 and TRBJ2-1, with D possibly being TRBD1 (5 bases). Germline values: CDR1 GTSNPN, CDR2 SVGIG (reference sequence). Deletions cut 4 bases from V and 4 bases from J, with 8 bases between. CDR3 length: 12 residues. DNA for the CDR3: TGTGCCTGGAAAGGGGATTACAATGAGCAGTTCTTC. This encodes CAWKGDYNEQFF.

The genes are TRBV18 and TRBJ2-7; 10 positions match TRBD1. Germline lookup yields CDR1 KGHSH and CDR2 LQKENI. The CDR3 has 15 amino acids. V shed 1 base and J 4 bases; nucleotides not matched to a gene: 4. The CDR3 DNA reads as TGTGCCAGCTCACCACGGGACAGGGGTGCTTACGAGCAGTACTTC. Protein sequence: CASSPRDRGAYEQYF.

The chain recombines TRBV7-9 with TRBJ2-1; 16 bases are a match to TRBD2. J gave up 9 bases and V 2 bases, and 4 bases lay outside the gene matches. This CDR3 contains 16 residues. Germline CDR1 reads SEHNR; CDR2 reads FQNEAQ (reference sequence). In DNA, the CDR3 is TGTGCCAGCAGCTTATCCGGGACTAGCGGGGGGGTTGAGCAGTTCTTC. It translates to CASSLSGTSGGVEQFF.

The chain has TRBV15 and TRBJ1-5; D may be TRBD1 (5 bases). The CDR3 has 17 residues. The germline CDR1 and CDR2 sequences are LNHNV and YYDKDF (reference sequence). Trimming stripped 2 bases from V and 0 bases from J, with 14 bases between. In DNA, the CDR3 is TGTGCCACCAGCAGAATCACAGGAACTTATAGCAATCAGCCCCAGCATTTT. Encoded protein: CATSRITGTYSNQPQHF.

The genes are TRBV2 and TRBJ1-6, with D unresolved. V dropped 8 bases and J dropped 6 bases, with 11 bases sitting between them. Germline CDR1 and CDR2: SNHLY and FYNNEI. The CDR3 consists of 13 residues. CDR3 residues: CASLGSSNSPLHF. Here the CDR3 DNA reads TGTGCCAGCTTGGGGAGCTCTAATTCACCCCTCCACTTT.

The V and J genes are TRBV4-1 and TRBJ1-3; D unresolved. There are 14 residues in the CDR3. V was shortened by 1 base and J by 3 bases, with 7 bases between the two germline ends. Germline lookup yields CDR1 MGHRA and CDR2 YSYEKL. The CDR3 sequence: CASSQVGSGNTIYF. CDR3 in DNA: TGCGCCAGCAGCCAAGTGGGCAGTGGAAACACCATATATTTT.

The CDR3: CASRRGYNEQFF. The CDR3 DNA sequence: TGTGCCAGCAGACGGGGGTACAATGAGCAGTTCTTC. This chain uses TRBV12-3 or TRBV12-4 with TRBJ2-1, with a possible D match to TRBD2 (6 bases). The CDR3 consists of 12 residues. The V and J ends lost 6 bases and 4 bases respectively, with 7 bases between them.